The sequence of this T cell receptor beta chain was determined in a study of blood T cell repertoires in COVID-19. On the study more broadly: COVID-19 samples, acute and convalescent, were from the United States, Italy and Spain. T cells, B-cell-depleted T cells, or PBMCs provided the cDNA or gDNA that served as material.

Original analysis: Amplification of reference gene primers was used by the study to estimate nucleated cell counts. Assay: immunoSEQ multiplex PCR; the TCRdb copy retains only in-frame clones and omits some. The DNA gave D and trimming, while V, J and clone size come from that table. The sample lists about 170,000 clones, 82% occurring once. The CDR3 covers 15 residues. CDR1 and CDR2 from the germline V gene are GTSNPN and SVGIG (reference sequence). V lost 0 bases to trimming and J lost 5 bases, with 16 bases between them. Sequencing input: peripheral blood. The clonotype originates from a woman aged 70 to 79 with acute or convalescent COVID-19. V is TRBV30 and J is TRBJ2-5, with D maybe TRBD2 (6 bases). CDR3 nucleotide sequence: TGTGCCTGGAGTGTATTAGCGGCCACAAGGGAGACCCAGTACTTC. It specifies CAWSVLAATRETQYF.